These 27 T cell receptor beta chains share one sample of origin, sequenced in a study of shared clonotypes between healthy human individuals. Data came from immunoSEQ multiplex PCR; TCRdb stores just in-frame clones and leaves some out. The sample yields about 1.1 million clones, around three quarters seen once. Sequenced material: memory CD4+ T cells from PBMCs. Regarding subset: CD45RA-negative fraction. The receptors derive from a man in his late teens or twenties in good health. Some clones in this sample may be carry-over from other donors' samples.

V usage is TRBV6-1 and J usage is TRBJ2-5; D possibly corresponds to TRBD1 (6 bases). Trimming took off 2 bases at V and 4 bases at J, with 20 bases between the two ends. From germline, CDR1 is MNHNS and CDR2 SASEGT. The CDR3 is 17 amino acids. The CDR3 reads CASSERGTPGFLETQYF. DNA of the CDR3: TGTGCCAGCAGTGAAAGGGGGACACCCGGCTTCCTAGAGACCCAGTACTTC.

This chain joins TRBV7-9 and TRBJ1-2; D unresolved. The CDR3 covers 14 residues. CDR1 is SEHNR and CDR2 is FQNEAQ in the germline V gene (reference sequence). V shed 0 bases and J shed 2 bases, with 7 bases lying between them. The CDR3 loop reads CASSLATQNYGYTF. In DNA, the CDR3 is TGTGCCAGCAGCTTAGCGACCCAAAACTATGGCTACACCTTC.

This clone has just a few counts. Other DNA sequences in the same sample also yield this CDR3. This chain connects TRBV6-6 to TRBJ2-4, with D maybe TRBD1 (5 bases). The germline gives CDR1 MNHNY, CDR2 SVGAGI (reference sequence). The CDR3 loop spans 16 amino acids. V was clipped by 0 bases and J by 0 bases, with 9 bases between them. CDR3 protein: CASSYSQGTAKNIQYF. CDR3 sequence (DNA): TGTGCCAGCAGTTACTCGCAGGGTACAGCCAAAAACATTCAGTACTTC.

The chain joins TRBV7-9 to TRBJ1-2, with 7 positions matching TRBD1. This CDR3 is 15 amino acids long. The junction had 13 bases not matched to a gene; V was cut back by 5 bases and J by 7 bases. CDR1 and CDR2 from the germline V gene are SEHNR and FQNEAQ (reference sequence). The CDR3: CASSPEEGALVGYTF. DNA for the CDR3: TGTGCCAGCAGCCCGGAGGAGGGGGCATTGGTTGGCTACACCTTC.

J is TRBJ1-2 and V is TRBV30, with D possibly TRBD1 on 6 matching bases. The V gene lost 5 bases and the J gene lost 7 bases, with 20 bases spanning the gap. CDR1 and CDR2 (germline): GTSNPN, SVGIG (reference sequence). This CDR3 region has 14 residues. The CDR3 loop is CAWGGPRTRAGYTF. CDR3 in DNA: TGTGCCTGGGGGGGGCCGAGGACAAGGGCTGGCTACACCTTC.

The V and J genes are TRBV2 and TRBJ1-1, with TRBD1 identical over 9 bases. This CDR3 has 14 residues. With V trimmed by 4 bases and J by 5 bases, 5 bases remained unmatched. Germline V CDR1 and CDR2: SNHLY, FYNNEI. CDR3 sequence: CASSVRDRETEAFF. DNA of the CDR3: TGTGCCAGCAGTGTGAGGGACAGGGAGACTGAAGCTTTCTTT.

The chain joins TRBV11-2 to TRBJ2-7, with D possibly TRBD1 on 5 matching bases. Trimming removed 5 bases at V and 1 base at J, with 12 bases between. The CDR3 is made up of 14 amino acids. Germline values: CDR1 SGHAT, CDR2 FQNNGV. In DNA form, the CDR3 reads TGTGCCAGCAGCGTCCGACAGAGTTCCTACGAGCAGTACTTC. Residues: CASSVRQSSYEQYF.

This clone was counted once. The rearrangement uses TRBV5-1 and TRBJ2-7; TRBD2 matches 9 bases. Germline V CDR1 and CDR2: SGHRS, YFSETQ. J was trimmed by 3 bases and V by 0 bases; bases with no gene match: 10. The CDR3 length is 17 residues. In DNA form, the CDR3 reads TGCGCCAGCAGCTTGGATGATAGCGGGAGCGTATACTACGAGCAGTACTTC. Protein: CASSLDDSGSVYYEQYF.

This clone showed up just a few times. The chain uses TRBV28 and TRBJ1-5; D is unresolved. In germline, CDR1 is MDHEN, CDR2 SYDVKM. This CDR3 is built from 14 residues. The V and J ends lost 5 bases and 2 bases respectively, with 10 bases between them. The CDR3 is CASSIPTGNQPQHF. CDR3 nucleotide sequence: TGTGCCAGCAGTATCCCGACGGGCAATCAGCCCCAGCATTTT.

V is TRBV21-1 and J is TRBJ2-7; TRBD2 is the table's D call, not checked against the DNA. TRBV21-1 is a documented pseudogene. The CDR3 sequence is 12 residues long. CDR3 nucleotide sequence: TGTGCCAGCAGATGTCGCCCTCGGGAGCAGTACTTC. Translation: CASRCRPREQYF.

The V gene is TRBV28, the J gene TRBJ1-5, with 9 bases fitting TRBD1. J was trimmed by 4 bases and V by 6 bases; bases with no gene match: 7. This CDR3 comprises 15 residues. Germline CDR1 is MDHEN and CDR2 is SYDVKM. The CDR3 nucleotides are TGTGCCAGCAGCCTGGACAGGGGCCTTAATCAGCCCCAGCATTTT. This codes for CASSLDRGLNQPQHF.

This rearrangement joins TRBV28 to TRBJ1-2; D not certain. Germline assignment: CDR1 MDHEN and CDR2 SYDVKM. Trimming stripped 4 bases from V and 2 bases from J, with 11 bases between. The CDR3 runs to 14 residues. CDR3 protein: CASSSPIMNYGYTF. CDR3 sequence (DNA): TGTGCCAGCAGTTCACCTATAATGAACTATGGCTACACCTTC.

V is TRBV9 and J is TRBJ2-5, with 13 bases lining up with TRBD2. This CDR3 is built from 15 residues. Germline CDR1 is SGDLS and CDR2 is YYNGEE. The trim removed 2 bases at V and 7 bases at J, leaving 5 bases unmatched. CDR3 sequence: CASSVGTSGTGTQYF. For the CDR3, the DNA is TGTGCCAGCAGCGTTGGGACTAGCGGGACGGGGACCCAGTACTTC. Using reference TRBV9 and TRBJ2-5 for the parts outside the CDR3, the full variable domain is DSGVTQTPKHLITATGQRVTLRCSPRSGDLSVYWYQQSLDQGLQFLIQYYNGEERAKGNILERFSAQQFPDLHSELNLSSLELGDSALYFCASSVGTSGTGTQYFGPGTRLLVL.

Comment on this clone: Other DNA sequences of this sample code for an identical CDR3. The chain is built from TRBV30 and TRBJ2-5; possibly TRBD2 for D (5 bases). The V gene lost 2 bases and the J gene lost 1 base, with 8 bases spanning the gap. Germline CDR1 GTSNPN, CDR2 SVGIG (reference sequence). This CDR3 has 13 residues. The CDR3 loop is CAWSRRPQETQYF. The CDR3 region has the DNA TGTGCCTGGAGTAGGAGGCCCCAAGAGACCCAGTACTTC.

This rearrangement joins TRBV5-1 to TRBJ2-7, with D perhaps TRBD2 (6 bases). Trimming shortened V by 3 bases and J by 12 bases, and 22 bases separated the two germline ends. Germline values: CDR1 SGHRS, CDR2 YFSETQ. The CDR3 sequence is 14 residues long. CDR3 nucleotide sequence: TGCGCCAGCAGCTCCACAGTCCCGGGACTGGTTCGGTACTTC. This translates into CASSSTVPGLVRYF.

This chain links TRBV2 with TRBJ2-5, with 8 nucleotides matching TRBD2. The CDR3 is 13 residues long. The trim removed 8 bases at V and 1 base at J, leaving 3 bases unmatched. The V gene's germline CDR1 is SNHLY and CDR2 FYNNEI. The CDR3 DNA follows: TGTGCCAGCCCGGGGGGGCCCCAAGAGACCCAGTACTTC. Encoded protein: CASPGGPQETQYF.

The chain is built from TRBV5-4 and TRBJ2-7; no reliable D call. In germline, CDR1 is SGHNT, CDR2 YYREEE (reference sequence). Between the trimmed V and J ends, which lost 0 bases and 7 bases, there was a span of 14 bases. The length of the CDR3 is 14 residues. CDR3 in DNA: TGTGCCAGCAGCTTGGGGCGTCGAGCCGGGGAGCAGTACTTC. This gives the protein CASSLGRRAGEQYF. The variable domain in full, with the rest retrieved from reference TRBV5-4 and TRBJ2-7, is ETGVTQSPTHLIKTRGQQVTLRCSSQSGHNTVSWYQQALGQGPQFIFQYYREEENGRGNFPPRFSGLQFPNYSSELNVNALELDDSALYLCASSLGRRAGEQYFGPGTRLTVT.

V usage is TRBV7-3 and J usage is TRBJ2-3, with 7 positions matching TRBD2. With V trimmed by 5 bases and J by 0 bases, 5 bases remained unmatched. This CDR3 comprises 15 residues. In germline, CDR1 is SGHTA, CDR2 FQGTGA. CDR3 region: CASSPGGHSTDTQYF. The CDR3, as DNA: TGTGCCAGCAGCCCGGGGGGTCATAGCACAGATACGCAGTATTTT.

As to this clone: A much larger clone lies one base from this, so it may be a read error. This chain links TRBV11-3 with TRBJ2-2; 7 bases line up with TRBD1. The germline CDR1 and CDR2 sequences are SGHNT and YENEEA. CDR3 length: 16 amino acids. With 1 base clipped from V and 0 bases from J, the junction kept 2 bases outside the gene matches. The CDR3 spells CASSLAGTANTGELFF. CDR3 bases: TGTGCCAGCAGCTTAGCCGGGACAGCGAACACCGGGGAGCTGTTTTTT.

The chain recombines TRBV6-1 with TRBJ2-4; D is ambiguous. From germline, CDR1 is MNHNS and CDR2 SASEGT. CDR3 length equals 11 residues. V was clipped by 3 bases and J by 13 bases, with 10 bases between them. The CDR3 DNA sequence: TGTGCCAGCAGTGACCCGGGCGACCAGTACTTC. Translating gives CASSDPGDQYF.

Turning to this clone: This could be a read error, since a much larger clone is one nucleotide away. Within the sample, other DNA sequences also encode this same CDR3. The chain carries TRBV28 and TRBJ2-7; 8 bases are a match to TRBD1. V shed 5 bases and J 3 bases; nucleotides not matched to a gene: 3. The length of the CDR3 is 13 residues. Germline-derived CDR1 and CDR2 are MDHEN and SYDVKM. CDR3 sequence: CASSLTGGYEQYF. DNA of the CDR3: TGTGCCAGCAGTCTCACAGGGGGCTACGAGCAGTACTTC. The full variable domain, its missing parts supplied by reference TRBV28 and TRBJ2-7, is DVKVTQSSRYLVKRTGEKVFLECVQDMDHENMFWYRQDPGLGLRLIYFSYDVKMKEKGDIPEGYSVSREKKERFSLILESASTNQTSMYLCASSLTGGYEQYFGPGTRLTVT.

This clone was observed a single time. The rearrangement links TRBV2 to TRBJ2-7, with 7 bases fitting TRBD1. CDR3 length: 14 residues. V gave up 4 bases and J gave up 6 bases; unmatched junction bases: 9. Germline V gene lookup returns CDR1 SNHLY and CDR2 FYNNEI. This CDR3 is CASSGPRQGPEQYF. The CDR3 DNA reads as TGTGCCAGCAGTGGCCCGAGACAGGGTCCCGAGCAGTACTTC.

This clone was seen a few times. V gene TRBV14 combines with J gene TRBJ2-5; D gene uncertain. Germline V gene data show CDR1 as SGHDN and CDR2 as FVKESK. V lost 0 bases and J lost 5, with 13 bases in between. The CDR3 runs 15 residues. The CDR3 here is CASSQELRRRETQYF. In DNA form, the CDR3 reads TGTGCCAGCAGCCAAGAGTTGCGGCGTCGGGAGACCCAGTACTTC.

This clone was seen a few times. The chain joins TRBV18 to TRBJ1-1, with D uncertain. The length of the CDR3 is 13 residues. V was clipped by 3 bases and J by 10 bases, with 15 bases between them. Germline CDR1 reads KGHSH; CDR2 reads LQKENI. CDR3 in DNA: TGTGCCAGCTCACCGTCGCGGGAATACGGAGCTTTCTTT. This gives the protein CASSPSREYGAFF.

The genes are TRBV6-1 and TRBJ2-3; a weak D match, TRBD1 (5 bases). The CDR3 length is 15 residues. V was cut by 6 bases and J by 3 bases, with 16 bases left in between. CDR1 MNHNS and CDR2 SASEGT come from the germline V gene. Written as DNA, the CDR3 is TGTGCCAGCAGGACGGGCTGGTCAGGGACAGATACGCAGTATTTT. Amino acids: CASRTGWSGTDTQYF.

Concerning this clone itself: Other DNA sequences in the same sample also yield this CDR3. The chain has TRBV28 and TRBJ2-7; 9 bases map to TRBD2. V shed 4 bases, J shed 2 bases, and the junction held 6 bases outside the gene matches. The germline V gene encodes CDR1 MDHEN and CDR2 SYDVKM. This CDR3 comprises 15 residues. CDR3 sequence reads: CASSSPSGATYEQYF. For the CDR3, the DNA is TGTGCCAGCAGTTCTCCTAGCGGGGCCACCTACGAGCAGTACTTC.

The chain recombines TRBV7-3 with TRBJ1-5; D unclear. The germline V gene encodes CDR1 SGHTA and CDR2 FQGTGA. The CDR3 sequence is 16 residues long. V was trimmed by 5 bases and J by 2 bases, leaving 16 bases between them. The CDR3 sequence is CASSPSRSKGNQPQHF. The CDR3 region has the DNA TGTGCCAGCAGCCCCAGTCGTAGCAAGGGCAATCAGCCCCAGCATTTT.